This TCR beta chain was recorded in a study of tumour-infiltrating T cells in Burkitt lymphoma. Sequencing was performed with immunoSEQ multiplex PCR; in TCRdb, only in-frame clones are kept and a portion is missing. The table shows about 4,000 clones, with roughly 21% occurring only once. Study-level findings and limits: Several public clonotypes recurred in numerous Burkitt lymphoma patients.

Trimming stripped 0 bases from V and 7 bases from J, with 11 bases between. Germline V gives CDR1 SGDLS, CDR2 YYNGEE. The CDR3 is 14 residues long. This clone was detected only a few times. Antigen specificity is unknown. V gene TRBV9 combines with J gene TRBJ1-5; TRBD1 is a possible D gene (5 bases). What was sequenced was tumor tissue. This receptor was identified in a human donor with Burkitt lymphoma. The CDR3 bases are TGTGCCAGCAGCGTAGGGGGAGGGGCCCAGCCCCAGCATTTT. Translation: CASSVGGGAQPQHF. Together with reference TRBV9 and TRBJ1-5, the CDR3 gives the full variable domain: DSGVTQTPKHLITATGQRVTLRCSPRSGDLSVYWYQQSLDQGLQFLIQYYNGEERAKGNILERFSAQQFPDLHSELNLSSLELGDSALYFCASSVGGGAQPQHFGDGTRLSIL.